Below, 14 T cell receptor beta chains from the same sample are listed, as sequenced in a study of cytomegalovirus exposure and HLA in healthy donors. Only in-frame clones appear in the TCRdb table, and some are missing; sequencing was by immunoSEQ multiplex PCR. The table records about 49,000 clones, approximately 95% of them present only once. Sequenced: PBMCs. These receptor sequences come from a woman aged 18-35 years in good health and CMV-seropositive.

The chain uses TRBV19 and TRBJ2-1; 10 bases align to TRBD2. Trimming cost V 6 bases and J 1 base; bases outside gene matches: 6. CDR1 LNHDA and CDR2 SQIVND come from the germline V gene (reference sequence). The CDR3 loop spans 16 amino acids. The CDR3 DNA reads TGTGCCAGTAGAGGGCTAGCGGGAGAGTCCTACAATGAGCAGTTCTTC. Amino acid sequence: CASRGLAGESYNEQFF.

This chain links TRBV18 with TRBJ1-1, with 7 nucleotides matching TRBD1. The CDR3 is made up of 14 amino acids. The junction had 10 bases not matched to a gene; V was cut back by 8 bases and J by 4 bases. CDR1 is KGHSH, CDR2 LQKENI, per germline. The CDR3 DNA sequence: TGTGCCAGCACAGTACAGGGGCTCGGCACTGAAGCTTTCTTT. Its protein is CASTVQGLGTEAFF.

The CDR3 DNA reads as TGTGCCAGCAGCGGAGAAAGACGGCGGGAGGGTGCCATTCAGTACTTC. It codes for CASSGERRREGAIQYF. This chain links TRBV21-1 with TRBJ2-4; no check of the table's D call, TRBD2, against the DNA was made. TRBV21-1 is noted as a pseudogene. CDR3 length: 16 residues.

CDR3 sequence: CASNPGQTNTEAFF. The CDR3 DNA reads TGTGCCAGTAACCCGGGACAGACGAACACTGAAGCTTTCTTT. V usage is TRBV6-6 and J usage is TRBJ1-1; TRBD1 matches at 7 bases. V lost 9 bases, J lost 1 base, and 8 bases stayed unmatched. The CDR3 is 14 amino acids. Germline values: CDR1 MNHNY, CDR2 SVGAGI (reference sequence).

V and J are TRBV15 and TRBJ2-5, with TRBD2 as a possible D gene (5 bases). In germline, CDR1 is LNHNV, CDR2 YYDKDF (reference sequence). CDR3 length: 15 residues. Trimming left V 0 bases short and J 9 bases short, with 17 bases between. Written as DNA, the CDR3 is TGTGCCACCAGCAGAGATCCTCTAGGGCAGAGGGCCCAGTACTTC. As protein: CATSRDPLGQRAQYF.

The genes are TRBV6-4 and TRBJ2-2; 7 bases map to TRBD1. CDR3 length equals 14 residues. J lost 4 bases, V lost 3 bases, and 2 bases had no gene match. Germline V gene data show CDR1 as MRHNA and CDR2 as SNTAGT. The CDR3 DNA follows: TGTGCCAGCAGTGAAGGGGGCAGCACCGGGGAGCTGTTTTTT. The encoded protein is CASSEGGSTGELFF.

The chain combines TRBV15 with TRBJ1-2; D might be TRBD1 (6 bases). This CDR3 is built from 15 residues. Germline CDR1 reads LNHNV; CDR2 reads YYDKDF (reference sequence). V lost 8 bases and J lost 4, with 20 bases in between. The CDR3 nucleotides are TGTGCCACCGTCAACACAGGGTCAAGATCCTATGGCTACACCTTC. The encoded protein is CATVNTGSRSYGYTF.

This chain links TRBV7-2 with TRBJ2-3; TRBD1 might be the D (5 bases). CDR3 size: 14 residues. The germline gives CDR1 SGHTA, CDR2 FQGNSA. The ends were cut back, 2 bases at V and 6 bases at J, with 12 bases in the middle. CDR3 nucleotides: TGTGCCAGCAGCTTAAGGGCGGCAGGGGATACGCAGTATTTT. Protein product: CASSLRAAGDTQYF.

This chain's CDR3 is CASSLGGSGYTF. CDR3 sequence (DNA): TGTGCCAGCAGTTTGGGGGGGAGTGGCTACACCTTC. This chain connects TRBV27 to TRBJ1-2, with a possible D match to TRBD1 (5 bases). The CDR3 loop spans 12 amino acids. Trimming left V 3 bases short and J 7 bases short, with 9 bases between. Germline V gene lookup returns CDR1 MNHEY and CDR2 SMNVEV (reference sequence).

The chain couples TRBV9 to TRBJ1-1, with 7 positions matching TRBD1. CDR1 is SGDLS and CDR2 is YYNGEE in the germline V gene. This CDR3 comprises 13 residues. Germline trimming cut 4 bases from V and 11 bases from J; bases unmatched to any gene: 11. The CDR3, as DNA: TGTGCCAGCAGCAACCCCGGGACAGACCCGGCTTTCTTT. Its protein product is CASSNPGTDPAFF.

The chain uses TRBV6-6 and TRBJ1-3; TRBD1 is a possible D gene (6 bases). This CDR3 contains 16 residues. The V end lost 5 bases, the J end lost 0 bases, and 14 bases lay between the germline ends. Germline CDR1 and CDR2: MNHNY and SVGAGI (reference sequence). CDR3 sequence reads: CASSRKTGGSGNTIYF. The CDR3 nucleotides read TGTGCCAGCAGTAGAAAGACAGGCGGCTCTGGAAACACCATATATTTT.

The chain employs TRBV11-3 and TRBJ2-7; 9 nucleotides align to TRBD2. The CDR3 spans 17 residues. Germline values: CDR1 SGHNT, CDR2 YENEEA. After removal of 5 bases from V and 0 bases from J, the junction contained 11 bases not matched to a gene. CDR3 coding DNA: TGTGCCAGCAGCCTAGCTGGGAGCGGGAGGCTCTCCTACGAGCAGTACTTC. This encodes CASSLAGSGRLSYEQYF.

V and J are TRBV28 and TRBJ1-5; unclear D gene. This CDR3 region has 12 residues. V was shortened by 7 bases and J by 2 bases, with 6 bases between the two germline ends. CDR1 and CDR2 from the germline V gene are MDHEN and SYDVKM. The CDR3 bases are TGTGCCAGCAAAGCGGGCAATCAGCCCCAGCATTTT. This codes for CASKAGNQPQHF.

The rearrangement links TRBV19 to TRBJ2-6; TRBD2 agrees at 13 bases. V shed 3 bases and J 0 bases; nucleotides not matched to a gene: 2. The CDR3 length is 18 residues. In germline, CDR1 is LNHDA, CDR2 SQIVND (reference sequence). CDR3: CASSMGLAGFSGANVLTF. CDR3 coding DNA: TGTGCCAGTAGTATGGGACTAGCGGGGTTCTCTGGGGCCAACGTCCTGACTTTC. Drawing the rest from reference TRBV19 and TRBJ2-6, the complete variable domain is DGGITQSPKYLFRKEGQNVTLSCEQNLNHDAMYWYRQDPGQGLRLIYYSQIVNDFQKGDIAEGYSVSREKKESFPLTVTSAQKNPTAFYLCASSMGLAGFSGANVLTFGAGSRLTVL.